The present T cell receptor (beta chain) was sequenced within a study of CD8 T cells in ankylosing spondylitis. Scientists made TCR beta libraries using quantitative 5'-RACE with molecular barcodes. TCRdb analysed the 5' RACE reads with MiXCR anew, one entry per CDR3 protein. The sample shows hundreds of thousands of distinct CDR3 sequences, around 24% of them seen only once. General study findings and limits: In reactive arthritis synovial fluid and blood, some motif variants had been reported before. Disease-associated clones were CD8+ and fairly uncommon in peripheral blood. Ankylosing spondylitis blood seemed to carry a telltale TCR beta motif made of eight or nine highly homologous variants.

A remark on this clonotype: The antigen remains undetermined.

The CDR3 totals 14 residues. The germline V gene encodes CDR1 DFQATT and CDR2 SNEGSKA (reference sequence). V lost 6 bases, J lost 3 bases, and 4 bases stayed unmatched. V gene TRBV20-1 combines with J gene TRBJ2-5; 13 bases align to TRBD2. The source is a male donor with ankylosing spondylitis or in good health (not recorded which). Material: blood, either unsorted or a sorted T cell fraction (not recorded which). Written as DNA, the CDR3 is TGCAGTGCCTCAGGGACTAGCGGGGAAGAGACCCAGTACTTC. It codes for CSASGTSGEETQYF.